Following are 21 T cell receptor beta chains from one sample sequenced in a study of cytomegalovirus exposure and HLA in healthy donors. Researchers ran the PCR with 60 Vbeta and 13 Jbeta primers. Clones were read by immunoSEQ multiplex PCR, and TCRdb kept only the in-frame ones, dropping some. The sample includes some 190,000 clones, about 80% of them seen just once. Sequenced material: PBMCs. These receptors were collected from a man in his late teens or twenties in good health and CMV-seronegative.

The chain joins TRBV11-2 to TRBJ2-7; 7 bases are a match to TRBD1. The CDR3 covers 15 residues. J was trimmed by 1 base and V by 4 bases; bases with no gene match: 7. Germline V gene lookup returns CDR1 SGHAT and CDR2 FQNNGV. This CDR3 reads CASSSPGTASYEQYF. The CDR3 nucleotides read TGTGCCAGCAGCTCTCCCGGGACAGCTTCCTACGAGCAGTACTTC.

For the CDR3, the DNA is TGTGCCACCCAGATGGCGGAACTTGGGGAGCAGTACTTC. Translating it yields CATQMAELGEQYF. V is TRBV7-9 and J is TRBJ2-7, with D unresolved. V was clipped by 10 bases and J by 7 bases, with 20 bases between them. The CDR3 is made up of 13 amino acids. CDR1 is SEHNR, CDR2 FQNEAQ, per germline (reference sequence).

CDR3 sequence reads: CASSLPGTKSTDTQYF. As DNA, the CDR3 is TGTGCCAGCAGCCTACCCGGGACTAAAAGCACAGATACGCAGTATTTT. V gene TRBV5-4 combines with J gene TRBJ2-3; 7 bases line up with TRBD2. The length of the CDR3 is 16 residues. Germline V gene sequence: CDR1 SGHNT, CDR2 YYREEE (reference sequence). J was trimmed by 0 bases and V by 4 bases; bases with no gene match: 8.

There are a few counts of this clone. The rearrangement links TRBV18 to TRBJ2-5, with TRBD2 matching over 9 bases. The CDR3 is 18 amino acids. V was pared by 0 bases and J by 5 bases, with 13 bases of the junction left unmatched. The germline CDR1 and CDR2 sequences are KGHSH and LQKENI. The CDR3 DNA is TGTGCCAGCTCACCACCGAGCACCGAACTAGCGGGCATTGAGACCCAGTACTTC. Translation gives CASSPPSTELAGIETQYF.

The gene calls are TRBV2 and TRBJ1-6; tentative D call: TRBD1 (6 bases). V lost 6 bases and J 7 bases, leaving 13 bases between the germline ends. Germline assignment: CDR1 SNHLY and CDR2 FYNNEI. This CDR3 contains 14 residues. CDR3 in DNA: TGTGCCAGCAGCCCCCGGGACAAAAATTCACCCCTCCACTTT. Protein: CASSPRDKNSPLHF.

The chain couples TRBV19 to TRBJ2-3; 10 nucleotides line up with TRBD2. V shed 6 bases, J shed 3 bases, and the junction held 9 bases outside the gene matches. The CDR3 consists of 16 residues. Per the germline V gene, CDR1 is LNHDA and CDR2 is SQIVND (reference sequence). DNA of the CDR3: TGTGCCAGTAGCGCGTGGGCTAGCGGGGGAACAGATACGCAGTATTTT. Amino acid sequence: CASSAWASGGTDTQYF.

This chain joins TRBV2 and TRBJ2-3; 10 positions agree with TRBD2. CDR1 and CDR2 (germline): SNHLY, FYNNEI. Trimming cost V 1 base and J 5 bases; bases outside gene matches: 12. The CDR3 extends over 18 amino acids. The CDR3 nucleotides are TGTGCCAGCAGTGAAGAGTGGGCTAGCGGGAGTTTGCAAGATACGCAGTATTTT. Translated: CASSEEWASGSLQDTQYF.

This clone was seen a few times. The chain links TRBV19 to TRBJ2-7; D is perhaps TRBD2 (6 bases). V lost 5 bases and J lost 3, with 14 bases in between. The CDR3 runs 14 residues. Germline lookup yields CDR1 LNHDA and CDR2 SQIVND (reference sequence). Here the CDR3 reads CASSQEGLFYEQYF. Here the CDR3 DNA reads TGTGCCAGTAGTCAAGAGGGACTTTTCTACGAGCAGTACTTC.

The chain combines TRBV7-3 with TRBJ2-7, with 7 bases aligning to TRBD2. The length of the CDR3 is 15 residues. Germline V lookup: CDR1 SGHTA, CDR2 FQGTGA. Unmatched junction bases numbered 7, after V lost 2 bases and J lost 3 bases. Written as DNA, the CDR3 is TGTGCCAGCAGCTTATGGGGGGGGACGGGCTACGAGCAGTACTTC. It translates to CASSLWGGTGYEQYF.

The gene calls are TRBV7-2 and TRBJ2-5, with 10 nucleotides matching TRBD1. Germline CDR1 and CDR2: SGHTA and FQGNSA. The ends lost 5 bases at V and 4 bases at J; junction bases unmatched: 13. This CDR3 has 17 amino acids. CDR3 DNA: TGTGCCAGCAGCACCCGTTTGACAGGGGGCGCATTAGAGACCCAGTACTTC. Translating it yields CASSTRLTGGALETQYF.

This sequence joins TRBV5-3 and TRBJ1-5; D might be TRBD1 (6 bases). TRBV5-3 has ORF status, its function being uncertain. The germline V and J ends were trimmed by 0 bases and 4 bases, with 8 bases remaining between them. The CDR3 is 14 residues long. The CDR3 bases are TGTGCCAGAAGCTTGGAACAGGGAAATCAGCCCCAGCATTTT. Residues: CARSLEQGNQPQHF.

This chain uses TRBV7-9 with TRBJ2-7, with D possibly matching TRBD2 (6 bases). This CDR3 region has 14 residues. The V gene lost 2 bases and the J gene lost 9 bases, with 17 bases spanning the gap. Germline lookup yields CDR1 SEHNR and CDR2 FQNEAQ (reference sequence). This CDR3 reads CASSLLGGSFAQYF. The CDR3 nucleotides are TGTGCCAGCAGCTTATTGGGGGGTAGCTTTGCGCAGTACTTC.

This chain uses TRBV19 with TRBJ2-6; D is ambiguous. The CDR3 runs 16 residues. Germline V gene sequence: CDR1 LNHDA, CDR2 SQIVND (reference sequence). The germline V and J ends were trimmed by 5 bases and 1 base, with 12 bases remaining between them. CDR3 protein: CASSQESSSGANVLTF. The CDR3 bases are TGTGCCAGTAGTCAGGAATCAAGTTCTGGGGCCAACGTCCTGACTTTC.

The chain links TRBV18 to TRBJ2-3; 10 bases are shared with TRBD1. The germline gives CDR1 KGHSH, CDR2 LQKENI. The length of the CDR3 is 14 residues. V dropped 4 bases and J dropped 4; count of bases not matched to a gene: 2. The CDR3 coding sequence is TGTGCCAGCTCACGACAGGGGGCCCCAGATACGCAGTATTTT. Protein product: CASSRQGAPDTQYF.

This chain joins TRBV27 and TRBJ2-1; TRBD2 is a possible D gene (6 bases). The germline V gene has CDR1 MNHEY and CDR2 SMNVEV (reference sequence). Trimming pared 2 bases from V and 1 base from J, leaving 15 bases between. The CDR3 extends over 17 amino acids. The CDR3: CASSLSSGWPSYNEQFF. CDR3 DNA: TGTGCCAGCAGTTTAAGCAGCGGGTGGCCGTCCTACAATGAGCAGTTCTTC.

This clone was seen more than once but under ten times. The chain combines TRBV11-2 with TRBJ2-1; D possibly corresponds to TRBD2 (5 bases). V was pared by 1 base and J by 2 bases, with 15 bases between. The CDR3 sequence is 17 residues long. Germline V gives CDR1 SGHAT, CDR2 FQNNGV. In DNA, the CDR3 is TGTGCCAGCAGCTTAGGAGGGCGGGTACTGACCTACAATGAGCAGTTCTTC. This translates into CASSLGGRVLTYNEQFF. Looking up the rest from reference TRBV11-2 and TRBJ2-1 gives the full variable domain: EAGVAQSPRYKIIEKRQSVAFWCNPISGHATLYWYQQILGQGPKLLIQFQNNGVVDDSQLPKDRFSAERLKGVDSTLKIQPAKLEDSAVYLCASSLGGRVLTYNEQFFGPGTRLTVL.

This chain joins TRBV19 and TRBJ2-3; D may be TRBD2 (5 bases). Trimming removed 7 bases at V and 1 base at J, with 15 bases between. CDR1 LNHDA and CDR2 SQIVND come from the germline V gene (reference sequence). This CDR3 has 15 residues. The CDR3 reads CASTPPQAGTDTQYF. As DNA, the CDR3 is TGTGCCAGTACCCCCCCCCAAGCGGGCACAGATACGCAGTATTTT.

This chain links TRBV6-5 with TRBJ2-2; 8 bases align to TRBD1. Losses at the gene ends were 1 base for V and 4 bases for J; bases not matched to a gene: 5. The CDR3 sequence is 16 residues long. Per germline, CDR1 MNHEY and CDR2 SVGAGI. CDR3 DNA: TGTGCCAGCAGTTACTGGGACAGGCCTAGCACCGGGGAGCTGTTTTTT. Protein sequence: CASSYWDRPSTGELFF.

The gene calls are TRBV7-6 and TRBJ2-3; TRBD2 matches 10 bases. Germline V gene lookup returns CDR1 SGHVS and CDR2 FNYEAQ. Trimming took 2 bases from V and 6 from J; bases not matched to a gene: 14. The CDR3 is 18 amino acids. CDR3 in amino acids: CASSLYLPGLAIRDTQYF. CDR3 nucleotide sequence: TGTGCCAGCAGCTTATACCTACCGGGACTAGCGATCCGGGATACGCAGTATTTT.

The genes are TRBV5-5 and TRBJ2-7; 11 bases match TRBD2. The CDR3 is 14 residues long. The J segment lost 2 bases and the V segment lost 2 bases, leaving 0 bases of the junction unmatched. CDR1 is SGHKS, CDR2 YYEKEE, per germline (reference sequence). The CDR3 nucleotides are TGTGCCAGCAGCTTACTAGCGGGAGCCTACGAGCAGTACTTC. As protein: CASSLLAGAYEQYF. Combining the CDR3 with reference TRBV5-5 and TRBJ2-7 gives the whole variable domain DAGVTQSPTHLIKTRGQQVTLRCSPISGHKSVSWYQQVLGQGPQFIFQYYEKEERGRGNFPDRFSARQFPNYSSELNVNALLLGDSALYLCASSLLAGAYEQYFGPGTRLTVT.

V gene TRBV5-8 combines with J gene TRBJ2-3; TRBD2 matches 10 bases. J lost 10 bases, V lost 4 bases, and 12 bases had no gene match. The germline CDR1 and CDR2 sequences are SGHTS and YDEGEE. The CDR3 length is 15 residues. DNA for the CDR3: TGTGCCAGCAGCCCCAGACTAGCGGGCCCTTCCCCGCAGTATTTT. The encoded protein is CASSPRLAGPSPQYF.